Listed below are T cell receptor beta chains from one sample, sequenced in a study of T-cell reconstitution after alpha-beta-depleted transplantation in children. TCRdb used MiXCR to reprocess the PCR reads, holding one entry per CDR3 protein. The data show about 600,000 distinct CDR3 sequences, over 9.5% seen once. This specimen consisted of PBMCs from the stem cell graft donor, obtained from the stem cell graft. The source is a human donor who donated a stem cell graft to a child with acute myeloid leukemia. CDR3s include the opening cysteine and the closing phenylalanine or tryptophan. A D gene is named only where the DNA matches it firmly. Clone sizes are given selectively: once, few, many, or a class where the clone is expanded.

abundance: -; d_gene: -; j_gene: TRBJ1-5; v_gene: TRBV25-1; CDR3nt: TGTGCCAGCAGTGAATTAGGGGACAATCAGCCCCAGCATTTT; CDR3aa: CASSELGDNQPQHF
abundance: few; d_gene: -; j_gene: TRBJ1-1; v_gene: TRBV15; CDR3nt: TGTGCCACCAGCCCTCCTCGCACGGCGAACACTGAAGCTTTCTTT; CDR3aa: CATSPPRTANTEAFF
abundance: many; d_gene: -; j_gene: TRBJ1-6; v_gene: TRBV11-2; CDR3nt: TGTGCCAGCAGCTTAAATAGGATCTGGGCTCGAAAAGGGAATTCACCCCTCCACTTT; CDR3aa: CASSLNRIWARKGNSPLHF
abundance: -; d_gene: -; j_gene: TRBJ2-3; v_gene: TRBV18; CDR3nt: TGTGCCAGCTCACCGAGGGGCAGTATATCAGATACGCAGTATTTT; CDR3aa: CASSPRGSISDTQYF
abundance: many; d_gene: -; j_gene: TRBJ2-2; v_gene: TRBV7-2; CDR3nt: TGTGCCAGCAGCTTAGTAACAGGGAACACCGGGGAGCTGTTTTTT; CDR3aa: CASSLVTGNTGELFF
abundance: few; d_gene: TRBD1; j_gene: TRBJ1-4; v_gene: TRBV29-1; CDR3nt: TGCAGCGTTTCAGGGGGCGGAGGTGAAAAACTGTTTTTT; CDR3aa: CSVSGGGGEKLFF
abundance: many; d_gene: TRBD1; j_gene: TRBJ1-1; v_gene: TRBV9; CDR3nt: TGTGCCAGCAGCGAAAGCCGGGACAGGGGAAGTCGCACTGAAGCTTTCTTT; CDR3aa: CASSESRDRGSRTEAFF
abundance: few; d_gene: -; j_gene: TRBJ2-3; v_gene: TRBV7-2; CDR3nt: TGTGCCAGCAGCTTAGAGGGAGACGGCACAGATACGCAGTATTTT; CDR3aa: CASSLEGDGTDTQYF
abundance: many; d_gene: TRBD2; j_gene: TRBJ2-1; v_gene: TRBV10-3; CDR3nt: TGTGCCATCAGTCAAACCGGGACTAGCGGGAGTTATGAGCAGTTCTTC; CDR3aa: CAISQTGTSGSYEQFF
abundance: few; d_gene: TRBD2; j_gene: TRBJ2-5; v_gene: TRBV20-1; CDR3nt: TGCAGTGCTACCCTAGCGGGAGAAGGGCGAGAGACCCAGTACTTC; CDR3aa: CSATLAGEGRETQYF
abundance: many; d_gene: TRBD2; j_gene: TRBJ2-7; v_gene: TRBV12-3/TRBV12-4; CDR3nt: TGTGCCAGCAGTTTAGGGGGGACTAGCGCCTACGAGCAGTACTTC; CDR3aa: CASSLGGTSAYEQYF
abundance: -; d_gene: TRBD1; j_gene: TRBJ2-2; v_gene: TRBV12-5; CDR3nt: TGTGCTAGACTAGACCGGGACAGGGGGCCTGGCACCGGGGAGCTGTTTTTT; CDR3aa: CARLDRDRGPGTGELFF
abundance: many; d_gene: -; j_gene: TRBJ1-2; v_gene: TRBV7-6; CDR3nt: TGTGCCAGCAGCTTAGGTGCGGGGTGGGTAGAATATGGCTACACCTTC; CDR3aa: CASSLGAGWVEYGYTF
abundance: -; d_gene: TRBD1; j_gene: TRBJ2-2; v_gene: TRBV29-1; CDR3nt: TGCAGCGTCGAAAAGACAGGGGCCGGGGAGCTGTTTTTT; CDR3aa: CSVEKTGAGELFF
abundance: many; d_gene: -; j_gene: TRBJ2-7; v_gene: TRBV7-9; CDR3nt: TGTGCCAGCAGCCAGAGGGACCTTGCAGACGAGCAGTACTTC; CDR3aa: CASSQRDLADEQYF
abundance: -; d_gene: -; j_gene: TRBJ2-3; v_gene: TRBV5-1; CDR3nt: TGCGCCAGCAGCGGGACGGTAGATAGCACAGATACGCAGTATTTT; CDR3aa: CASSGTVDSTDTQYF
abundance: few; d_gene: TRBD2; j_gene: TRBJ2-3; v_gene: TRBV29-1; CDR3nt: TGCAGCGTTGAAGGACTAGCGGGAGTTACAGATACGCAGTATTTT; CDR3aa: CSVEGLAGVTDTQYF
abundance: -; d_gene: -; j_gene: TRBJ2-7; v_gene: TRBV20-1; CDR3nt: TGCAGTGCTAGGATACACGAGCAGTACTTC; CDR3aa: CSARIHEQYF
abundance: many; d_gene: -; j_gene: TRBJ2-5; v_gene: TRBV7-2; CDR3nt: TGTGCCAGCAGCTTACGGGGGATGACAGAGACCCAGTACTTC; CDR3aa: CASSLRGMTETQYF
abundance: -; d_gene: TRBD1; j_gene: TRBJ1-2; v_gene: TRBV6-1; CDR3nt: TGTGCCAGCAGAAACGAGGACAGGGGGGCGGAAGGCTACACCTTC; CDR3aa: CASRNEDRGAEGYTF
abundance: -; d_gene: TRBD2; j_gene: TRBJ2-2; v_gene: TRBV20-1; CDR3nt: TGCAGTGCTAGAGATCTGAGCGGGAGGGCGTTCCACGGGGAGCTGTTTTTT; CDR3aa: CSARDLSGRAFHGELFF
abundance: many; d_gene: -; j_gene: TRBJ2-2; v_gene: TRBV5-5; CDR3nt: TGTGCCAGCAGCCTCCGGGTCGACTGGGTCTCCGGGGAGCTGTTTTTT; CDR3aa: CASSLRVDWVSGELFF
abundance: few; d_gene: -; j_gene: TRBJ2-7; v_gene: TRBV5-1; CDR3nt: TGCGCCAGCAGCTTCGAGGACCCCTCCTACGAGCAGTACTTC; CDR3aa: CASSFEDPSYEQYF
abundance: few; d_gene: TRBD2; j_gene: TRBJ2-7; v_gene: TRBV4-3; CDR3nt: TGCGCCAGCAGCCAAGGGACTAGCGTCCCTTACGAGCAGTACTTC; CDR3aa: CASSQGTSVPYEQYF
abundance: few; d_gene: TRBD1; j_gene: TRBJ1-5; v_gene: TRBV11-1; CDR3nt: TGTGCCAGCAGCTCGGGACAGGGTATGGGGGCCCTCAATCAGCCCCAGCATTTT; CDR3aa: CASSSGQGMGALNQPQHF
abundance: -; d_gene: TRBD2; j_gene: TRBJ2-1; v_gene: TRBV4-2; CDR3nt: TGTGCCAGCAGCCATATAGTCGAAGCGGGAGGGCTCAATGAGCAGTTCTTC; CDR3aa: CASSHIVEAGGLNEQFF
abundance: -; d_gene: -; j_gene: TRBJ2-3; v_gene: TRBV20-1; CDR3nt: TGCAGTGCTCAGGGGGGGAGCGGCTACACAGATACGCAGTATTTT; CDR3aa: CSAQGGSGYTDTQYF
abundance: few; d_gene: -; j_gene: TRBJ2-7; v_gene: TRBV11-1; CDR3nt: TGTGCCAGCAGCCTAAGAGGGGGGGATCCTACCTACGAGCAGTACTTC; CDR3aa: CASSLRGGDPTYEQYF
abundance: many; d_gene: TRBD2; j_gene: TRBJ2-1; v_gene: TRBV12-3/TRBV12-4; CDR3nt: TGTGCCAGCAGTTGGGGACTAGCGGGCAATGAGCAGTTCTTC; CDR3aa: CASSWGLAGNEQFF
abundance: -; d_gene: TRBD1; j_gene: TRBJ1-5; v_gene: TRBV6-2/TRBV6-3; CDR3nt: TGTGCCAGCAGTTACCGGGCCGGGACAGGGGTGATAAGCAATCAGCCCCAGCATTTT; CDR3aa: CASSYRAGTGVISNQPQHF
abundance: -; d_gene: TRBD2; j_gene: TRBJ2-1; v_gene: TRBV20-1; CDR3nt: TGCAGTGCCCCGGGGCGGGAGAGGGCTGAGCAGTTCTTC; CDR3aa: CSAPGRERAEQFF
abundance: -; d_gene: -; j_gene: TRBJ1-4; v_gene: TRBV5-8; CDR3nt: TGTGCCAGCAGCTTAATCCAAGCAACTAATGAAAAACTGTTTTTT; CDR3aa: CASSLIQATNEKLFF
abundance: -; d_gene: -; j_gene: TRBJ2-7; v_gene: TRBV7-9; CDR3nt: TGTGCCAGCAGCTTAGCTTCGGCCAGTGTTATCGAGCAGTACTTC; CDR3aa: CASSLASASVIEQYF
abundance: -; d_gene: -; j_gene: TRBJ2-2; v_gene: TRBV20-1; CDR3nt: TGCAGTGCTGCCGGGAACCTGAACACCGGGGAGCTGTTTTTT; CDR3aa: CSAAGNLNTGELFF
abundance: -; d_gene: -; j_gene: TRBJ2-3; v_gene: TRBV7-6; CDR3nt: TGTGCCAGCAGCTTGGAGCGGGCCGACACAGATACGCAGTATTTT; CDR3aa: CASSLERADTDTQYF
abundance: few; d_gene: -; j_gene: TRBJ2-1; v_gene: TRBV3-1; CDR3nt: TGTGCCAGCAGCCAAAGAGGTACTAGTACCTACAATGAGCAGTTCTTC; CDR3aa: CASSQRGTSTYNEQFF
abundance: -; d_gene: TRBD2; j_gene: TRBJ2-7; v_gene: TRBV9; CDR3nt: TGTGCCAGCAGCGCCACTCCCGAACTTTTAAGCGGGAGTGGCGAGCAGTACTTC; CDR3aa: CASSATPELLSGSGEQYF
abundance: many; d_gene: -; j_gene: TRBJ1-2; v_gene: TRBV20-1; CDR3nt: TGCAGTGCTGGGGGCAGGGATAGCTATGGCTACACCTTC; CDR3aa: CSAGGRDSYGYTF
abundance: few; d_gene: TRBD1; j_gene: TRBJ1-6; v_gene: TRBV12-3/TRBV12-4; CDR3nt: TGTGCCAGCAGCAAGGACAGGGAACTTAATTCACCCCTCCACTTT; CDR3aa: CASSKDRELNSPLHF
abundance: many; d_gene: -; j_gene: TRBJ2-1; v_gene: TRBV10-3; CDR3nt: TGTGCCATCGAATCTAGCTCCTACAATGAGCAGTTCTTC; CDR3aa: CAIESSSYNEQFF